The next 3 T cell receptor beta chains were all read from a single sample in a study of T cell responses to AZD1222 COVID-19 vaccine. Using immunoSEQ multiplex PCR, the repertoire was profiled, and TCRdb retains in-frame clones only, with some absent. The sample shows under 80,000 clones, roughly 78% of them seen only once. Sequencing used peripheral blood, obtained on day 0 of MenACWY control vaccination. The receptor set was obtained from an adult in good health.

The chain links TRBV6-5 to TRBJ1-5, with TRBD1 identical over 7 bases. The CDR3 totals 15 residues. J gave up 0 bases and V 7 bases, and 6 bases lay outside the gene matches. Germline V gives CDR1 MNHEY, CDR2 SVGAGI. In nucleotides, the CDR3 is TGTGCCAGCACGGGACAGCCCAATAGCAATCAGCCCCAGCATTTT. As protein: CASTGQPNSNQPQHF.

V usage is TRBV5-1 and J usage is TRBJ2-3; the match to TRBD1 covers 8 bases. This CDR3 is built from 16 residues. The germline gives CDR1 SGHRS, CDR2 YFSETQ. V lost 3 bases and J lost 2; bases outside the gene matches: 8. CDR3 DNA sequence: TGCGCCAGCAGCTCGACAGGGGCGGGAATCACAGATACGCAGTATTTT. Translation gives CASSSTGAGITDTQYF.

There are a few counts of this clone. The rearrangement joins TRBV4-3 to TRBJ1-4, with TRBD1 matching 10 bases. From germline, CDR1 is LGHNA and CDR2 YSLEER. V lost 1 base and J lost 8; bases outside the gene matches: 4. The CDR3 has 15 amino acids. DNA of the CDR3: TGCGCCAGCAGCCAAGGGGACAGGGGCGACGAAAAACTGTTTTTT. Its translation: CASSQGDRGDEKLFF.